One and the same sample provided the 32 T cell receptor beta chains below, sequenced in a study of beta chain features in type 1 diabetes. Whole-study results and caveats: All four CD4+ subsets of Type 1 diabetes patients contained TCRB CDR3s that were moderately but significantly shorter.

Their antigens remain unidentified. Of the isolated RNA, all was reverse transcribed, and so the sequenced material was expressed TCRB transcripts. The method was immunoSEQ multiplex PCR; TCRdb's version includes in-frame clones alone and lacks a portion of them. The sample has under 300,000 clones, 11% to 15% seen once. Material for sequencing was naive CD4+ T cells from blood. The receptor set was obtained from a man under 40 with type 1 diabetes.

The rearrangement joins TRBV30 to TRBJ2-3; D ambiguous. The germline V gene has CDR1 GTSNPN and CDR2 SVGIG (reference sequence). The CDR3 totals 13 residues. V was shortened by 3 bases and J by 1 base, with 8 bases between the two germline ends. The DNA for the CDR3 is TGTGCCTGGAGACGACTGGGCACAGATACGCAGTATTTT. Translated: CAWRRLGTDTQYF.

This clone was detected only a few times. V gene TRBV25-1 combines with J gene TRBJ1-4; D is uncertain. Trimming stripped 1 base from V and 8 bases from J, with 14 bases between. The germline CDR1 and CDR2 sequences are MGHDK and SYGVNS. CDR3 length: 15 residues. DNA of the CDR3: TGTGCCAGCAGTGAATTAACAGCCCCGGGGGAAAAACTGTTTTTT. It translates to CASSELTAPGEKLFF.

This clone was detected a few times. The chain carries TRBV4-1 and TRBJ2-7, with a possible D match to TRBD1 (5 bases). This CDR3 spans 16 amino acids. Trimming shortened V by 3 bases and J by 6 bases, and 21 bases separated the two germline ends. Germline lookup yields CDR1 MGHRA and CDR2 YSYEKL. CDR3: CASSQLAVGLLREQYF. The CDR3, as DNA: TGCGCCAGCAGCCAGTTGGCCGTGGGGCTCCTCCGCGAGCAGTACTTC.

This clone has only a few counts. CDR3 amino acids: CAWSPRGADGTDTQYF. Written as DNA, the CDR3 is TGTGCCTGGAGCCCACGGGGAGCGGACGGCACAGATACGCAGTATTTT. The rearrangement links TRBV30 to TRBJ2-3, with D maybe TRBD2 (5 bases). With 3 bases removed from V and 1 base from J, the gap between germline ends came to 17 bases. Germline lookup yields CDR1 GTSNPN and CDR2 SVGIG (reference sequence). CDR3 length: 16 residues.

This clone turned up a few times. The chain recombines TRBV30 with TRBJ2-7; maybe TRBD2 (6 bases). This CDR3 region has 12 residues. Germline V lookup: CDR1 GTSNPN, CDR2 SVGIG (reference sequence). Between the trimmed V and J ends, which lost 2 bases and 2 bases, there was a span of 7 bases. The CDR3 bases are TGTGCCTGGAGTTCGGGGGCCTACGAGCAGTACTTC. Translating it yields CAWSSGAYEQYF.

This clone was detected only a few times. The J gene is TRBJ2-5, the V gene TRBV5-1; 7 bases line up with TRBD2. Looked up from germline, CDR1 is SGHRS and CDR2 is YFSETQ. V was clipped by 3 bases and J by 3 bases; unmatched bases: 5. The CDR3 has 14 amino acids. CDR3 coding DNA: TGCGCCAGCAGCTCAACTAGCGCCGAAGAGACCCAGTACTTC. Translated: CASSSTSAEETQYF.

The V call is TRBV18, the J call TRBJ2-2, with 7 bases lining up with TRBD1. The length of the CDR3 is 15 residues. Germline trimming cut 2 bases from V and 7 bases from J; bases unmatched to any gene: 7. Germline assignment: CDR1 KGHSH and CDR2 LQKENI. CDR3 region: CASSPTGQSGGELFF. The DNA for the CDR3 is TGTGCCAGCTCACCAACGGGACAGTCTGGCGGGGAGCTGTTTTTT.

The genes are TRBV30 and TRBJ2-3; TRBD1 is a possible D gene (6 bases). Germline CDR1 and CDR2: GTSNPN and SVGIG (reference sequence). This CDR3 spans 16 amino acids. V was trimmed by 0 bases and J by 0 bases, leaving 13 bases between them. The DNA for the CDR3 is TGTGCCTGGAGTGTACCAGGGGTACCTAGCACAGATACGCAGTATTTT. The encoded protein is CAWSVPGVPSTDTQYF.

This clone was detected only a few times. The chain employs TRBV4-2 and TRBJ2-2; 7 bases are a match to TRBD2. J gave up 5 bases and V 4 bases, and 10 bases lay outside the gene matches. The CDR3 totals 16 residues. Germline V gene sequence: CDR1 LGHNA, CDR2 YNFKEQ. As DNA, the CDR3 is TGTGCCAGCAGCCCCCCAGCCGGGAGGCTTACCGGGGAGCTGTTTTTT. Its translation: CASSPPAGRLTGELFF.

This clone was seen a handful of times. This chain joins TRBV5-1 and TRBJ1-3; 9 positions agree with TRBD1. CDR1 SGHRS and CDR2 YFSETQ come from the germline V gene. Trimming took 4 bases from V and 4 from J; bases not matched to a gene: 12. The CDR3 length is 17 residues. CDR3 DNA: TGCGCCAGCAGCAACCCGGGACAGGGAACGGGCGGAAACACCATATATTTT. Its protein product is CASSNPGQGTGGNTIYF. Variable domain in full (rest from reference TRBV5-1 and TRBJ1-3): KAGVTQTPRYLIKTRGQQVTLSCSPISGHRSVSWYQQTPGQGLQFLFEYFSETQRNKGNFPGRFSGRQFSNSRSEMNVSTLELGDSALYLCASSNPGQGTGGNTIYFGEGSWLTVV.

The V call is TRBV21-1, the J call TRBJ2-5; TRBD2 was called by the table and not checked on the DNA. TRBV21-1 has pseudogene status. This CDR3 spans 17 amino acids. CDR3: CASSNGASGGYGETQYF. The CDR3 DNA is TGTGCCAGCAGCAACGGGGCTAGCGGGGGGTACGGGGAGACCCAGTACTTC.

The CDR3 bases are TGTGCCAGCAGCTTAGTGGCAGGGCGCTATAACTATGGCTACACCTTC. Translated, it gives CASSLVAGRYNYGYTF. The chain joins TRBV7-2 to TRBJ1-2, with a weak D call TRBD1 (5 bases). Germline CDR1 reads SGHTA; CDR2 reads FQGNSA. This CDR3 has 16 residues. V dropped 1 base and J dropped 1 base, with 13 bases sitting between them.

This rearrangement joins TRBV19 to TRBJ2-3; TRBD1 agrees at 9 bases. CDR1 and CDR2 from the germline V gene are LNHDA and SQIVND (reference sequence). Trimming cost V 8 bases and J 0 bases; bases outside gene matches: 3. The CDR3 spans 14 residues. For the CDR3, the DNA is TGTGCCAGTCGGGACAGGGCCAGCACAGATACGCAGTATTTT. Translation: CASRDRASTDTQYF.

This clone was recorded once. The rearrangement links TRBV11-2 to TRBJ2-1, with 8 bases lining up with TRBD2. The ends lost 0 bases at V and 8 bases at J; junction bases unmatched: 15. Per germline, CDR1 SGHAT and CDR2 FQNNGV. This CDR3 has 18 amino acids. This chain's CDR3 is CASSLDYRGGATLHEQFF. CDR3 sequence (DNA): TGTGCCAGCAGCTTAGATTACCGGGGGGGGGCGACTCTCCATGAGCAGTTCTTC.

This clone was seen only a few times. V and J are TRBV5-1 and TRBJ1-1, with D tentatively TRBD1 (5 bases). The length of the CDR3 is 14 residues. The germline gives CDR1 SGHRS, CDR2 YFSETQ. Trimming left V 4 bases short and J 1 base short, with 11 bases between. Here the CDR3 reads CASSRADKNTEAFF. Written as DNA, the CDR3 is TGCGCCAGCAGCAGGGCGGACAAGAACACTGAAGCTTTCTTT.

Remarks on this clone: One end of the junction is discordant with germline, which a read error may explain. The chain is built from TRBV30 and TRBJ1-2; tentatively, D is TRBD1 (6 bases). This CDR3 region has 12 residues. Per germline, CDR1 GTSNPN and CDR2 SVGIG (reference sequence). CDR3 sequence reads: CASVIGGYGYTF. CDR3 sequence (DNA): TGTGCGTCGGTTATTGGGGGCTATGGGTACACCTTC. The full variable domain, its missing parts supplied by reference TRBV30 and TRBJ1-2, is SQTIHQWPATLVQPVGSPLSLECTVEGTSNPNLYWYRQAAGRGLQLLFYSVGIGQISSEVPQNLSASRPQDRQFILSSKKLLLSDSGFYLCASVIGGYGYTFGSGTRLTVV.

The gene calls are TRBV5-4 and TRBJ2-6; D possibly corresponds to TRBD1 (6 bases). V was cut by 4 bases and J by 0 bases, with 8 bases left in between. Germline loops: CDR1 SGHNT, CDR2 YYREEE (reference sequence). The CDR3 is 15 amino acids. As DNA, the CDR3 is TGTGCCAGCAGCACGACAGGCTCTGGGGCCAACGTCCTGACTTTC. It yields the protein CASSTTGSGANVLTF.

V gene TRBV5-1 combines with J gene TRBJ2-5; 9 bases align to TRBD2. Germline values: CDR1 SGHRS, CDR2 YFSETQ. The CDR3 runs to 17 residues. With V trimmed by 1 base and J by 6 bases, 13 bases remained unmatched. The chain's CDR3 is CASSLRATSGPQKTQYF. CDR3 DNA: TGCGCCAGCAGCTTGAGGGCGACTAGCGGCCCTCAGAAGACCCAGTACTTC.

This clone was seen only a few times. The chain couples TRBV18 to TRBJ1-1; D is unresolved. The germline V gene has CDR1 KGHSH and CDR2 LQKENI. V lost 1 base and J 4 bases, leaving 13 bases between the germline ends. This CDR3 has 15 residues. CDR3 bases: TGTGCCAGCTCACCACGGGGAGGATCGAGCACTGAAGCTTTCTTT. Its translation is CASSPRGGSSTEAFF. The complete variable domain, with remaining parts taken from reference TRBV18 and TRBJ1-1, reads NAGVMQNPRHLVRRRGQEARLRCSPMKGHSHVYWYRQLPEEGLKFMVYLQKENIIDESGMPKERFSAEFPKEGPSILRIQQVVRGDSAAYFCASSPRGGSSTEAFFGQGTRLTVV.

This clone has a handful of counts. In DNA, the CDR3 is TGTGCCAGCAGTTACTCATCCGGGAGGGAGCAGTACTTC. The encoded protein is CASSYSSGREQYF. The chain carries TRBV6-5 and TRBJ2-7; TRBD2 agrees at 7 bases. The CDR3 is 13 residues long. The junction had 3 bases not matched to a gene; V was cut back by 0 bases and J by 7 bases. CDR1 is MNHEY, CDR2 SVGAGI, per germline.

This clone was observed a handful of times. V usage is TRBV5-1 and J usage is TRBJ2-5; D is unresolved. The CDR3 loop spans 12 amino acids. Germline CDR1 SGHRS, CDR2 YFSETQ. Trimming took 5 bases from V and 5 from J, leaving 10 bases between them. The CDR3 here is CASRAVGETQYF. Written as DNA, the CDR3 is TGCGCCAGCAGGGCGGTTGGGGAGACCCAGTACTTC.

The chain employs TRBV7-9 and TRBJ1-1; D may be TRBD1 (5 bases). The CDR3 is 17 residues long. Germline loops: CDR1 SEHNR, CDR2 FQNEAQ (reference sequence). V dropped 0 bases and J dropped 5 bases, with 19 bases sitting between them. The CDR3: CASSLALWGVEETEAFF. The CDR3 DNA sequence: TGTGCCAGCAGCTTAGCTCTATGGGGGGTAGAGGAGACTGAAGCTTTCTTT.

There are a few counts of this clone. The gene calls are TRBV30 and TRBJ1-5; 10 nucleotides line up with TRBD1. This CDR3 region has 17 residues. V dropped 3 bases and J dropped 2; count of bases not matched to a gene: 10. The germline V gene has CDR1 GTSNPN and CDR2 SVGIG (reference sequence). The CDR3 DNA is TGTGCCTGGAGCCAAAAAGGACAGGGGGTGCGCAATCAGCCCCAGCATTTT. Protein: CAWSQKGQGVRNQPQHF.

The chain is built from TRBV5-1 and TRBJ2-3; 9 bases align to TRBD1. Germline loops: CDR1 SGHRS, CDR2 YFSETQ. The CDR3 is made up of 16 amino acids. Trimming at V came to 1 base and at J to 3 bases, leaving 6 bases not matched to a gene. The CDR3 sequence: CASSLRVTGGTDTQYF. The DNA for the CDR3 is TGCGCCAGCAGCTTGAGGGTGACAGGGGGAACAGATACGCAGTATTTT. The variable domain in full, with the rest retrieved from reference TRBV5-1 and TRBJ2-3, is KAGVTQTPRYLIKTRGQQVTLSCSPISGHRSVSWYQQTPGQGLQFLFEYFSETQRNKGNFPGRFSGRQFSNSRSEMNVSTLELGDSALYLCASSLRVTGGTDTQYFGPGTRLTVL.

This clone was counted between two and nine times. The chain links TRBV6-5 to TRBJ1-1, with D unresolved. The CDR3 totals 15 residues. Trimming cost V 5 bases and J 1 base, with 14 bases left between them. Germline loops: CDR1 MNHEY, CDR2 SVGAGI. The CDR3 region has the DNA TGTGCCAGCAGTCTAGAGAGGCTCAGGAACACTGAAGCTTTCTTT. Amino acids: CASSLERLRNTEAFF.

This clone was seen a few times. This chain connects TRBV10-3 to TRBJ1-4; 10 bases line up with TRBD1. The CDR3 spans 15 residues. Germline V gene sequence: CDR1 ENHRY, CDR2 SYGVKD. V lost 6 bases to trimming and J lost 11 bases; unmatched junction nucleotides: 12. Written as DNA, the CDR3 is TGTGCCATCAGCCCAGGGACAGGGGAGAATGGTAAACTGTTTTTT. This gives the protein CAISPGTGENGKLFF.

This chain connects TRBV7-2 to TRBJ2-7, with TRBD2 identical over 8 bases. There are 15 residues in the CDR3. The trim removed 7 bases at V and 7 bases at J, leaving 15 bases unmatched. Germline V CDR1 and CDR2: SGHTA, FQGNSA. The DNA of the CDR3 is TGTGCCAGCAACGAGCAGGCGGGAGGACTTAGTGAGCAGTACTTC. Translation gives CASNEQAGGLSEQYF.

The chain employs TRBV6-5 and TRBJ2-7, with D possibly TRBD1 on 6 matching bases. Trimming shortened V by 3 bases and J by 1 base, and 16 bases separated the two germline ends. CDR3 length equals 16 residues. The V gene's germline CDR1 is MNHEY and CDR2 SVGAGI. The CDR3 is CASSYSDSIHSYEQYF. CDR3 DNA sequence: TGTGCCAGCAGTTATTCGGACAGCATCCATTCCTACGAGCAGTACTTC.

The chain employs TRBV19 and TRBJ2-1; TRBD2 agrees at 8 bases. The germline V gene has CDR1 LNHDA and CDR2 SQIVND (reference sequence). The CDR3 spans 14 residues. V was clipped by 1 base and J by 10 bases; unmatched bases: 6. Here the CDR3 reads CASSIVGRAGEQFF. The CDR3 DNA reads as TGTGCCAGTAGTATAGTCGGGAGGGCGGGCGAGCAGTTCTTC. The full variable domain, its missing parts supplied by reference TRBV19 and TRBJ2-1, is DGGITQSPKYLFRKEGQNVTLSCEQNLNHDAMYWYRQDPGQGLRLIYYSQIVNDFQKGDIAEGYSVSREKKESFPLTVTSAQKNPTAFYLCASSIVGRAGEQFFGPGTRLTVL.

This clone showed up just once. This chain links TRBV10-3 with TRBJ1-2; 8 bases match TRBD1. Germline V lookup: CDR1 ENHRY, CDR2 SYGVKD. The CDR3 length is 16 residues. Losses at the gene ends were 2 bases for V and 4 bases for J; bases not matched to a gene: 9. The CDR3 loop reads CAISEMGQGAGYGYTF. The DNA of the CDR3 is TGTGCCATCAGTGAGATGGGCCAGGGGGCAGGCTATGGCTACACCTTC.

The genes are TRBV9 and TRBJ2-5, with TRBD2 matching 8 bases. CDR3 length: 15 amino acids. Losses at the gene ends were 2 bases for V and 4 bases for J; bases not matched to a gene: 7. Germline V gene data show CDR1 as SGDLS and CDR2 as YYNGEE. CDR3 sequence (DNA): TGTGCCAGCAGCGTTCGGGGGGGGATCGGAGAGACCCAGTACTTC. Translating it yields CASSVRGGIGETQYF.

This clone was recorded only once. This chain joins TRBV6-6 and TRBJ1-1; 9 bases fit TRBD1. The CDR3 runs to 15 residues. CDR1 and CDR2 from the germline V gene are MNHNY and SVGAGI (reference sequence). The V gene end was trimmed by 5 bases and the J gene end by 5 bases; junction bases not matched to a gene: 9. The CDR3 is CASSTRTGEGTEAFF. The DNA for the CDR3 is TGTGCCAGCAGTACTCGGACAGGGGAGGGAACTGAAGCTTTCTTT.